The 16 T cell receptor beta chains listed next were all sequenced from one sample in a study of tumor and adjacent non-tumor tissue in lung cancer. A modified ARM-PCR protocol with three rounds of nested PCR amplified TCRbeta. A single record per CDR3 protein comes from TCRdb applying MiXCR to the multiplex PCR reads. The data hold some 99,000 distinct CDR3 sequences, with under 65% observed a single time. The template was RNA from unsorted bulk tissue. More than 3 cm separated this lung sample from the edge of the tumor. Sequenced input: distant non-tumor lung tissue. These receptors all stem from a man in his 60s with non-small cell lung cancer.

In this sample, this clonotype turned up a few times. At one end the junction does not follow the germline gene, possibly because of a read error. The J gene is TRBJ2-7, the V gene TRBV28, with D possibly TRBD2 on 5 matching bases. The CDR3 spans 15 residues. Germline CDR1 MDHEN, CDR2 SYDVKM. In DNA, the CDR3 is TGTGCCAGAAGTTTTTCCAGAGGACTGTCGTACGGGCAGTACTTC. Protein sequence: CARSFSRGLSYGQYF.

In regard to this clonotype: This CDR3 is missing its conserved last phenylalanine or tryptophan, likely due to a read error. The chain combines TRBV5-4 with TRBJ2-3, with D hard to call. This CDR3 is built from 16 residues. Germline-derived CDR1 and CDR2 are SGHNT and YYREEE (reference sequence). The chain's CDR3 is CASSLARYTTTDTQYL. As DNA, the CDR3 is TGTGCCAGCAGCTTGGCCCGGTACACAACTACAGATACTCAGTATCTT.

As to this clonotype: This CDR3 fails to terminate in the conserved phenylalanine or tryptophan, so it likely reflects a read error. The chain combines TRBV6-5 with TRBJ2-3; 12 bases are a match to TRBD2. The CDR3 covers 16 residues. The V gene end was trimmed by 5 bases and the J gene end by 6 bases; junction bases not matched to a gene: 9. Germline-derived CDR1 and CDR2 are MNHEY and SVGAGI. The CDR3 protein is CASSNELAGGADTQYL. CDR3 nucleotide sequence: TGTGCCAGCAGTAACGAGCTAGCGGGGGGGGCGGATACGCAGTATTTG.

This clonotype was observed at least ten times. The chain carries TRBV14 and TRBJ1-2, with D unclear. CDR3 length: 13 residues. V was clipped by 0 bases and J by 7 bases, with 9 bases between them. Germline V lookup: CDR1 SGHDN, CDR2 FVKESK. The chain's CDR3 is CASSQDLESGYTF. CDR3 DNA sequence: TGTGCCAGCAGCCAAGATTTGGAGAGTGGCTACACCTTC.

For this clonotype: At one end the junction does not follow the germline gene, possibly because of a read error. The chain links TRBV12-3 or TRBV12-4 to TRBJ2-6, with D tentatively TRBD1 or TRBD2 (5 bases each). The CDR3 spans 17 residues. CDR3 bases: TGTGCCAGCAGTCCTGGGACCTCTGTCTCTGGGGCCAACGTTCTGGCTTTC. Amino acid sequence: CASSPGTSVSGANVLAF.

Remarks on this clonotype: One base away lies a much larger clone, so this may be a sequencing read error. CDR3 region: CTSSAQRDNQPQHF. The CDR3 DNA sequence: TGTACCAGCAGTGCCCAGCGAGACAATCAGCCCCAGCATTTT. This chain links TRBV28 with TRBJ1-5; D is undetermined. The CDR3 is made up of 14 amino acids. The germline V gene encodes CDR1 MDHEN and CDR2 SYDVKM.

This clonotype was seen only once. This may be a read error, as it is one base from a much larger clone. The chain is built from TRBV5-1 and TRBJ2-1; D gene unclear. This CDR3 has 16 residues. Germline CDR1 SGHRS, CDR2 YFSETQ. The V gene lost 0 bases and the J gene lost 2 bases, with 12 bases spanning the gap. The CDR3 spells CASSLVETTTYNEQFF. In nucleotides, the CDR3 is TGCGCCAGCAGCTTGGTAGAGACCACCACCTACAATGAGCAGTTCTTC.

This clonotype showed up just once. Relative to the germline gene, one junction end is altered; a read error may explain this. The V call is TRBV6-2 or TRBV6-3, the J call TRBJ2-5, with D perhaps matching TRBD1 (6 bases). CDR1 is MNHEY and CDR2 is SVGEGT in the germline V gene. This CDR3 comprises 13 residues. The CDR3, as DNA: TGTGCCAGCATGTCGACGGACAGTGAGATCCAGTACTTC. Its translation: CASMSTDSEIQYF.

A remark on this clonotype: An end of the junction does not agree with germline; a read error may underlie this. The chain recombines TRBV4-1 with TRBJ2-5; D may be TRBD2 (6 bases). This CDR3 comprises 15 residues. Germline CDR1 is MGHRA and CDR2 is YSYEKL. The CDR3 is CASNQGRRDQETQYF. As DNA, the CDR3 is TGCGCCAGCAACCAAGGCAGGAGGGACCAAGAGACCCAGTACTTC.

A remark on this clonotype: A read error may account for a junction end that differs from germline. The V call is TRBV6-2 or TRBV6-3, the J call TRBJ2-1, with 15 bases lining up with TRBD2. The CDR3 extends over 14 amino acids. The germline V gene encodes CDR1 MNHEY and CDR2 SVGEGT. The CDR3 nucleotides are TGTGTCAGCAGCCTGGGACTAGCGGGAGGTGAGCAGTTCTTC. Residues: CVSSLGLAGGEQFF.

Points on this clonotype: A single base separates this from a much larger clone, so it may be a read error. The gene calls are TRBV28 and TRBJ2-1, with TRBD2 matching over 15 bases. The CDR3 contains 17 residues. Germline CDR1 is MDHEN and CDR2 is SYDVKM. The CDR3 DNA follows: TGTGCCAGCAGTATCCCACGGACTAGCGGGAGGGCCGTTGAGCAGTCCTTC. This codes for CASSIPRTSGRAVEQSF.

This clonotype appeared once. A much larger clone lies one base from this, so it may be a read error. This sequence joins TRBV5-6 and TRBJ2-5; D is possibly TRBD1 (5 bases). CDR1 is SGHDT and CDR2 is YYEEEE in the germline V gene. This CDR3 comprises 15 residues. Deletions cut 0 bases from V and 7 bases from J, with 16 bases between. The CDR3 DNA reads TGTGCCAGCAGCTTGGGACAGTCCCTTAGGGGGACCCAGTACTTC. Protein sequence: CASSLGQSLRGTQYF.

A word on this clonotype: A junction boundary mismatches the germline segment, possibly from a read error. The chain couples TRBV6-2 or TRBV6-3 to TRBJ2-1; 10 bases fit TRBD2. CDR3 size: 15 residues. Per germline, CDR1 MNHEY and CDR2 SVGEGT. The CDR3 nucleotides are TGTGTCAGCAGTACCAAGCGGGAGGGTGTACGTGAGCAGTTCTTC. This codes for CVSSTKREGVREQFF.

Note on this clonotype: A junction boundary mismatches the germline segment, possibly from a read error. The V and J genes are TRBV4-2 and TRBJ2-5; TRBD2 matches at 10 bases. Germline-derived CDR1 and CDR2 are LGHNA and YNFKEQ. CDR3 length equals 15 residues. The CDR3: CVSSRVLAGDETQYF. CDR3 sequence (DNA): TGTGTCAGCAGCCGAGTTCTAGCGGGGGATGAGACCCAGTACTTC.

On this clonotype: Relative to the germline gene, one junction end is altered; a read error may explain this. The rearrangement uses TRBV6-5 and TRBJ2-5, with TRBD2 matching 7 bases. Germline CDR1 is MNHEY and CDR2 is SVGAGI. The CDR3 length is 14 residues. The CDR3: CASSYLAEQDTRYF. The CDR3 DNA reads as TGTGCCAGCAGTTACCTAGCGGAACAAGATACCCGGTACTTC.

As regards this clonotype: A junction boundary mismatches the germline segment, possibly from a read error. This chain uses TRBV6-2 or TRBV6-3 with TRBJ2-1; D is possibly TRBD1 or TRBD2 (5 bases each). Per germline, CDR1 MNHEY and CDR2 SVGEGT. The CDR3 is 19 residues long. The CDR3 region is CASSYAGASGSQSYNEQFF. CDR3 nucleotide sequence: TGTGCCAGCAGTTACGCCGGGGCTAGTGGGAGTCAGTCCTACAATGAGCAATTCTTC.